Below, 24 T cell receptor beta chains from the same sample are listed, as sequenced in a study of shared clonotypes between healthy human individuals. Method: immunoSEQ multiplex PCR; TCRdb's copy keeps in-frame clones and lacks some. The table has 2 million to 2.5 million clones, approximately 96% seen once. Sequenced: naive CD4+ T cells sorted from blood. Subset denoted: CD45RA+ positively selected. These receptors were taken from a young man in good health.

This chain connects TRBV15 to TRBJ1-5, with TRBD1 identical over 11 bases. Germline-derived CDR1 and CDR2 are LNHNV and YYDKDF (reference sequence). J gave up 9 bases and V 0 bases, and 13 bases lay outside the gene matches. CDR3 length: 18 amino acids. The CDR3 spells CATSRDIPRTGGVWPQHF. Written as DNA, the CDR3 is TGTGCCACCAGCAGAGATATTCCCCGGACAGGGGGCGTTTGGCCCCAGCATTTT.

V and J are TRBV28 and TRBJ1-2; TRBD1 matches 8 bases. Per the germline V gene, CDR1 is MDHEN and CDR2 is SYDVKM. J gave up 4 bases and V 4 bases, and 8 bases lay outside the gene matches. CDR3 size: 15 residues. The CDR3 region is CASSSAGGAGYGYTF. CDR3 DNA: TGTGCCAGCAGTTCTGCAGGGGGCGCGGGCTATGGCTACACCTTC.

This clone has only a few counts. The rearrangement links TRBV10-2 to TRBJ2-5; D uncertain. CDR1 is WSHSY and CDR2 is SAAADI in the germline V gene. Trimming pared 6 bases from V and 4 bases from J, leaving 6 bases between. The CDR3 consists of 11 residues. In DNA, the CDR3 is TGCGCCAGCAGGGCCGGAGAGACCCAGTACTTC. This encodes CASRAGETQYF.

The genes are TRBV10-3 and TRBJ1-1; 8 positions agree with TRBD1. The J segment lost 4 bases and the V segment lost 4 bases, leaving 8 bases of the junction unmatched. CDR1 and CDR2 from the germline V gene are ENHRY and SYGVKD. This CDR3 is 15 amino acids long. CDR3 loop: CAISGDRGGGTEAFF. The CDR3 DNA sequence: TGTGCCATCAGTGGCGACAGGGGAGGTGGCACTGAAGCTTTCTTT.

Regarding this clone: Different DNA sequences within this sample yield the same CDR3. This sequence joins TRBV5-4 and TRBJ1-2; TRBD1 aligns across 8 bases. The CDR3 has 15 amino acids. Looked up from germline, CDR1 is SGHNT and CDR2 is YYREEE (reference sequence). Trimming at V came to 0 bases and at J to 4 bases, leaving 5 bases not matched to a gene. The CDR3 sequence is CASSLGGTGAYGYTF. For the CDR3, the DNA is TGTGCCAGCAGCTTGGGAGGGACAGGAGCCTATGGCTACACCTTC.

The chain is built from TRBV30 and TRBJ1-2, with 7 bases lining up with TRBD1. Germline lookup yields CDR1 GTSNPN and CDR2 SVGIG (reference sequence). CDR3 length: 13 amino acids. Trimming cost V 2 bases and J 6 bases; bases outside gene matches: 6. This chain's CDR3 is CAWSPTGINGYTF. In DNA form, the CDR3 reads TGTGCCTGGAGTCCGACAGGGATCAATGGCTACACCTTC. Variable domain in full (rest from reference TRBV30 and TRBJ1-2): SQTIHQWPATLVQPVGSPLSLECTVEGTSNPNLYWYRQAAGRGLQLLFYSVGIGQISSEVPQNLSASRPQDRQFILSSKKLLLSDSGFYLCAWSPTGINGYTFGSGTRLTVV.

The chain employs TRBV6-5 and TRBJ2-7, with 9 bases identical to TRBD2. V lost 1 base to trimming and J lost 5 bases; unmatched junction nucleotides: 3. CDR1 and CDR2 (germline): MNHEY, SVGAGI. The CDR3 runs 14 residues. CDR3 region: CASSYYSSGNEQYF. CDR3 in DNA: TGTGCCAGCAGTTACTATTCTAGCGGGAACGAGCAGTACTTC.

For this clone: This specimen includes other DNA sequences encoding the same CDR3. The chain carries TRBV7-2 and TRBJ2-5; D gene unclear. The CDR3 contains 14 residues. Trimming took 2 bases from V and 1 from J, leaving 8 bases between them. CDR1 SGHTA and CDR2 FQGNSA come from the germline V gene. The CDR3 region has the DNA TGTGCCAGCAGCTTAACCCGGACCCAAGAGACCCAGTACTTC. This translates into CASSLTRTQETQYF.

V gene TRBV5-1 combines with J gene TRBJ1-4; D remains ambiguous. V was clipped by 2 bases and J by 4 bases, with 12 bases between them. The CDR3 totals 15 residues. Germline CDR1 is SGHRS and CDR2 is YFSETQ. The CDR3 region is CASSFTGSVNEKLFF. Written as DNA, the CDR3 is TGCGCCAGCAGCTTTACGGGCAGTGTTAATGAAAAACTGTTTTTT. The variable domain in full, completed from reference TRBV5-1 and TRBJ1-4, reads KAGVTQTPRYLIKTRGQQVTLSCSPISGHRSVSWYQQTPGQGLQFLFEYFSETQRNKGNFPGRFSGRQFSNSRSEMNVSTLELGDSALYLCASSFTGSVNEKLFFGSGTQLSVL.

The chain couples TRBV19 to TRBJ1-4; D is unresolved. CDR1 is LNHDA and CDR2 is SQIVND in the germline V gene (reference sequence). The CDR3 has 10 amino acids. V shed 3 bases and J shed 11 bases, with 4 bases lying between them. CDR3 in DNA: TGTGCCAGTAGTATGGGGAAACTGTTTTTT. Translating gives CASSMGKLFF.

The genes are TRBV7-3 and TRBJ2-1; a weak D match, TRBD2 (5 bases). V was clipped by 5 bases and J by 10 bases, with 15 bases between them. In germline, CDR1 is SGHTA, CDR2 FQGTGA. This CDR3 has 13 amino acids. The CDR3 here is CASSEMDGVEQFF. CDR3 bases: TGTGCCAGCAGCGAGATGGACGGGGTAGAGCAGTTCTTC.

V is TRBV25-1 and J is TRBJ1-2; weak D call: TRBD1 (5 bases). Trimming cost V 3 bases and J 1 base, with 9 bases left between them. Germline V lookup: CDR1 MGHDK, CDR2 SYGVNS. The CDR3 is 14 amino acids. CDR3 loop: CASSEETVNYGYTF. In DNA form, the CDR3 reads TGTGCCAGCAGTGAGGAGACAGTTAACTATGGCTACACCTTC.

The DNA of the CDR3 is TGTGCCAGTAGTGCTTCCAGTGTGAGCTCCTACAATGAGCAGTTCTTC. This gives the protein CASSASSVSSYNEQFF. The chain links TRBV19 to TRBJ2-1; D unclear. This CDR3 is built from 16 residues. Per the germline V gene, CDR1 is LNHDA and CDR2 is SQIVND (reference sequence). Trimming shortened V by 5 bases and J by 0 bases, and 14 bases separated the two germline ends.

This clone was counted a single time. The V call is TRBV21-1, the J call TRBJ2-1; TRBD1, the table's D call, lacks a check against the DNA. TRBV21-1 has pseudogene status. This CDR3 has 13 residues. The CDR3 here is CASSSGQGNEQFF. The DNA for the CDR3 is TGTGCCAGCAGCAGTGGGCAGGGTAATGAGCAGTTCTTC.

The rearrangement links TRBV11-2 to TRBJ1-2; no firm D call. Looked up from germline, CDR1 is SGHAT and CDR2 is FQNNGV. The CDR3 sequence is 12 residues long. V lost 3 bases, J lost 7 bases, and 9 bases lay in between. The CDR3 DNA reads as TGTGCCAGCAGCTTTGCGGTTGGTGGCTACACCTTC. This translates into CASSFAVGGYTF. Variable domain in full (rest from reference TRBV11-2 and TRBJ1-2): EAGVAQSPRYKIIEKRQSVAFWCNPISGHATLYWYQQILGQGPKLLIQFQNNGVVDDSQLPKDRFSAERLKGVDSTLKIQPAKLEDSAVYLCASSFAVGGYTFGSGTRLTVV.

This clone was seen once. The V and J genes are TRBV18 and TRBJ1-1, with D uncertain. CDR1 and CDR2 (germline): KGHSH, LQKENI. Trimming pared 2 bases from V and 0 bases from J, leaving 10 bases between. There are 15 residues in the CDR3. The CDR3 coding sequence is TGTGCCAGCTCACCAGGTGAACAGATGAACACTGAAGCTTTCTTT. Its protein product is CASSPGEQMNTEAFF.

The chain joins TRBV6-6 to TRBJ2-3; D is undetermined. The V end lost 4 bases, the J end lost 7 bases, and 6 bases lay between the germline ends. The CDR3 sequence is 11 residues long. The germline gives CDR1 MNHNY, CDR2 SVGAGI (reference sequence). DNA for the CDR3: TGTGCCAGCAGTTCCCCCAATACGCAGTATTTT. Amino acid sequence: CASSSPNTQYF.

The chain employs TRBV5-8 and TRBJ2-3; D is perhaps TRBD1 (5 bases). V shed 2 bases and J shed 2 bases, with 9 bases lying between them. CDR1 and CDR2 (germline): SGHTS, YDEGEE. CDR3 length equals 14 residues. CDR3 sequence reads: CASSLGHSTDTQYF. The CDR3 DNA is TGTGCCAGCAGCTTAGGACACTCCACAGATACGCAGTATTTT.

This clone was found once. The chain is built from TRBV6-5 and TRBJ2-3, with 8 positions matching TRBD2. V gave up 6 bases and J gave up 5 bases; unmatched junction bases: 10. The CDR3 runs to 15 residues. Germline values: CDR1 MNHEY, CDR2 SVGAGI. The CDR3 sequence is CASSTSGSLVDTQYF. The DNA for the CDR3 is TGTGCCAGCAGCACTAGCGGTTCGTTAGTAGATACGCAGTATTTT.

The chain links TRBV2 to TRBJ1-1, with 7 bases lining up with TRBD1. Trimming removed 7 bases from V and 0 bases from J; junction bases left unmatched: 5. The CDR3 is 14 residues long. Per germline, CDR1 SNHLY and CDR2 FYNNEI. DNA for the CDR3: TGTGCCAGCAAGGGGGCAGACATGAACACTGAAGCTTTCTTT. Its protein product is CASKGADMNTEAFF.

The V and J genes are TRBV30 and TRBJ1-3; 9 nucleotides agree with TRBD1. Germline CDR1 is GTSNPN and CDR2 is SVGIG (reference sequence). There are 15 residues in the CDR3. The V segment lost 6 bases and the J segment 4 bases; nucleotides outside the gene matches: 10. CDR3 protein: CACTRGQGNGNTIYF. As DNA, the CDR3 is TGTGCCTGTACCCGCGGACAGGGGAACGGAAACACCATATATTTT. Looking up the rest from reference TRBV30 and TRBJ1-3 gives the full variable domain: SQTIHQWPATLVQPVGSPLSLECTVEGTSNPNLYWYRQAAGRGLQLLFYSVGIGQISSEVPQNLSASRPQDRQFILSSKKLLLSDSGFYLCACTRGQGNGNTIYFGEGSWLTVV.

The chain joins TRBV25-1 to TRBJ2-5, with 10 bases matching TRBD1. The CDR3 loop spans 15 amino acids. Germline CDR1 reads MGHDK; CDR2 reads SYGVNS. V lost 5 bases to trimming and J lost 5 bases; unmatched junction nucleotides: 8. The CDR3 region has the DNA TGTGCCAGCAGTCCCTTGGGACAGGGGTGGGAGACCCAGTACTTC. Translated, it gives CASSPLGQGWETQYF.

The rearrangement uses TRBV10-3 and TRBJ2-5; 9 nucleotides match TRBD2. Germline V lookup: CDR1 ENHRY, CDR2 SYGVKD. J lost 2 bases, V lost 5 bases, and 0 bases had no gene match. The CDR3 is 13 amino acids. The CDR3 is CAISLAGQETQYF. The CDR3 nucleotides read TGTGCCATCAGTCTAGCGGGGCAAGAGACCCAGTACTTC.

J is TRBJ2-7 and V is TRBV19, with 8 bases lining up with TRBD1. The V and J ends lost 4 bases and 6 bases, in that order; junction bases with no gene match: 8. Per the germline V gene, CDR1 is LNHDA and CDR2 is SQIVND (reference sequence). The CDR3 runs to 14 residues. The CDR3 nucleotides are TGTGCCAGTAGTACTCGGACAGGGTGGTTCGAGCAGTACTTC. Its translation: CASSTRTGWFEQYF. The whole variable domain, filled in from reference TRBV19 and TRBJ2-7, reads DGGITQSPKYLFRKEGQNVTLSCEQNLNHDAMYWYRQDPGQGLRLIYYSQIVNDFQKGDIAEGYSVSREKKESFPLTVTSAQKNPTAFYLCASSTRTGWFEQYFGPGTRLTVT.